The present T cell receptor (beta chain) was sequenced within a study of CD8 T cells in Susac syndrome. Notes on the study in general: The authors acknowledged that the study's TCR sequencing and HLA analysis involved relatively few individuals.

Random hexamers served to reverse transcribe roughly 0.5 to 1 ug RNA. TCRdb independently ran MiXCR on the immunoSEQ multiplex PCR reads; one entry per CDR3 protein. In the table there are about 150,000 distinct CDR3 sequences, around 95% of which are singletons. Notes on this clonotype: Its antigen is still unknown.

There are 14 residues in the CDR3. CDR1 and CDR2 from the germline V gene are SQVTM and ANQGSEA. V was clipped by 7 bases and J by 3 bases; unmatched bases: 7. In blood CD8+ and CD4+ T cells, TCR beta underwent sequencing. FACS enriched CD8+ TEMRA cells, while bulk CD8+ and CD4+ were negatively isolated. The source of this sequence is a human donor with multiple sclerosis. Sequences were obtained from CD8+ T cells from PBMCs. This chain joins TRBV29-1 and TRBJ1-3; 9 bases agree with TRBD1. CDR3 DNA sequence: TGCAGCGCCGTAACAGGGGGCTTTGGAAACACCATATATTTT. Protein: CSAVTGGFGNTIYF.